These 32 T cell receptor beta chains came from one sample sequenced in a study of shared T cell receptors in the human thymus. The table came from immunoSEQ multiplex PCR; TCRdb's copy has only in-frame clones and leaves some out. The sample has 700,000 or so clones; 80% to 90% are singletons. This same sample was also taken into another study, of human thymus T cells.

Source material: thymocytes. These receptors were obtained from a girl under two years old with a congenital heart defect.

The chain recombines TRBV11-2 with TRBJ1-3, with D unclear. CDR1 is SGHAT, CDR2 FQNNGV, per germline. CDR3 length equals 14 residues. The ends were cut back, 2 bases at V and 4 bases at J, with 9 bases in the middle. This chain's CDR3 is CASSLIWAGNTIYF. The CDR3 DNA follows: TGTGCCAGCAGCTTAATCTGGGCGGGAAACACCATATATTTT.

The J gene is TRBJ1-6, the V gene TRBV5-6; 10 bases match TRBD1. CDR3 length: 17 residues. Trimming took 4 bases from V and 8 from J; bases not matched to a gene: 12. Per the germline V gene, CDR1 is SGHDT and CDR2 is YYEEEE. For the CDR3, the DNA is TGTGCCAGCAGCAACAACGGGACAGGGGACCTCGATTCACCCCTCCACTTT. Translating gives CASSNNGTGDLDSPLHF. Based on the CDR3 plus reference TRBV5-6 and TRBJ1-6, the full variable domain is DAGVTQSPTHLIKTRGQQVTLRCSPKSGHDTVSWYQQALGQGPQFIFQYYEEEERQRGNFPDRFSGHQFPNYSSELNVNALLLGDSALYLCASSNNGTGDLDSPLHFGNGTRLTVT.

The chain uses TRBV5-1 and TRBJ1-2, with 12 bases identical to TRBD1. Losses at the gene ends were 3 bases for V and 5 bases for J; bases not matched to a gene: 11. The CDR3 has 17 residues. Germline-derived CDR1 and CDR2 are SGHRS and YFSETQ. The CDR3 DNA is TGCGCCAGCAGCTGGGGGACAGGGGGCTGGATGGGGTATGGCTACACCTTC. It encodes CASSWGTGGWMGYGYTF.

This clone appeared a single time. CDR3 loop: CASSQDIDSAPGGYTF. The CDR3 nucleotides are TGCGCCAGCAGCCAAGATATTGACAGCGCACCTGGGGGCTACACCTTC. The rearrangement uses TRBV4-1 and TRBJ1-2; possible D gene TRBD1, 5 bases. V lost 0 bases and J 8 bases, leaving 19 bases between the germline ends. CDR3 size: 16 residues. The germline CDR1 and CDR2 sequences are MGHRA and YSYEKL.

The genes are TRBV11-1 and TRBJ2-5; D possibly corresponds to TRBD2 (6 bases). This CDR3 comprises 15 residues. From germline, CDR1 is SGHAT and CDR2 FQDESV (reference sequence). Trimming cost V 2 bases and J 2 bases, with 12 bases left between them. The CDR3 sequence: CASSLRRAVQETQYF. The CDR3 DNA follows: TGTGCCAGCAGCTTAAGGAGGGCAGTACAAGAGACCCAGTACTTC.

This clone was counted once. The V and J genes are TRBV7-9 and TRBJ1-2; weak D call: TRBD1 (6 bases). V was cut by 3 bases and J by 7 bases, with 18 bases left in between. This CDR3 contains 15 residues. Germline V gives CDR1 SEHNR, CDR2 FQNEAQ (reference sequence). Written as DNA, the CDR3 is TGTGCCAGCAGCTTGGGTTTCAGGGGAACAAGTGGCTACACCTTC. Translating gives CASSLGFRGTSGYTF.

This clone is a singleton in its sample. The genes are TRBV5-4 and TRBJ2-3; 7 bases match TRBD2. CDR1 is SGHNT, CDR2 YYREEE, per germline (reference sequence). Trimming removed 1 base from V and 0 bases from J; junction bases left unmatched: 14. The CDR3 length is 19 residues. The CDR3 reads CASSLYSGASLTSTDTQYF. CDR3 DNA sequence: TGTGCCAGCAGCTTGTACAGCGGGGCGTCCCTAACTAGCACAGATACGCAGTATTTT. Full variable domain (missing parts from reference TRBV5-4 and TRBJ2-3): ETGVTQSPTHLIKTRGQQVTLRCSSQSGHNTVSWYQQALGQGPQFIFQYYREEENGRGNFPPRFSGLQFPNYSSELNVNALELDDSALYLCASSLYSGASLTSTDTQYFGPGTRLTVL.

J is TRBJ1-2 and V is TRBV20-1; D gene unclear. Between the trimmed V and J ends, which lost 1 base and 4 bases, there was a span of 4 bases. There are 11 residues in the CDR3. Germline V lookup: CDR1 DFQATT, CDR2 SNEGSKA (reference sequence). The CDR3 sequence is CSARVVYGYTF. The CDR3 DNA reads TGCAGTGCTAGAGTCGTCTATGGCTACACCTTC.

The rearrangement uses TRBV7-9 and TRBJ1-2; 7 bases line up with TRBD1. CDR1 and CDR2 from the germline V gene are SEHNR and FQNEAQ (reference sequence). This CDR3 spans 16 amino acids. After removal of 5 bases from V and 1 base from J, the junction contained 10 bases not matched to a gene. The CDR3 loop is CASSTTRTGGNYGYTF. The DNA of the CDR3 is TGTGCCAGCAGCACGACGAGGACAGGCGGTAACTATGGCTACACCTTC.

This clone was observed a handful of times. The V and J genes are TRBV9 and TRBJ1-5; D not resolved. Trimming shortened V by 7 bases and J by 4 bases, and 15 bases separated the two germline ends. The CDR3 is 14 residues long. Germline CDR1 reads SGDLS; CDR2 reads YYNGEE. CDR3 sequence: CASGVGSGNQPQHF. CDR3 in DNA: TGTGCCAGCGGGGTTGGGTCGGGAAATCAGCCCCAGCATTTT.

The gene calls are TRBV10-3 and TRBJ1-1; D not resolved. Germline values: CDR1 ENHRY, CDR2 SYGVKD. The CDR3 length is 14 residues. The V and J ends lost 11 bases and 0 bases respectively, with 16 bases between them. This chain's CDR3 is CASAPGRVNTEAFF. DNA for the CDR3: TGTGCCTCCGCCCCGGGGAGGGTGAACACTGAAGCTTTCTTT.

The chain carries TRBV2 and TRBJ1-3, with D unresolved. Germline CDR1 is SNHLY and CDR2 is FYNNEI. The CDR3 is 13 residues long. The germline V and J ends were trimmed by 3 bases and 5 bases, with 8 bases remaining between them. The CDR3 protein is CASSESIRNTIYF. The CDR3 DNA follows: TGTGCCAGCAGTGAGAGCATCCGAAACACCATATATTTT.

CDR3 region: CASSLAGGPIYGYTF. The CDR3 DNA is TGTGCCAGCAGCTTGGCCGGGGGGCCGATCTATGGCTACACCTTC. The genes are TRBV5-6 and TRBJ1-2; possibly TRBD1 for D (6 bases). Germline CDR1 SGHDT, CDR2 YYEEEE. Trimming removed 0 bases at V and 4 bases at J, with 13 bases between. This CDR3 comprises 15 residues.

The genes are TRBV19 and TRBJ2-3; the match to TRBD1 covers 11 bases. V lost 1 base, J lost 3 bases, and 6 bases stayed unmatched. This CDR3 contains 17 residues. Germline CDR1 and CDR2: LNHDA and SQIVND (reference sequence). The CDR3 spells CASSIAWTGGCTDTQYF. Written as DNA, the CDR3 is TGTGCCAGTAGTATAGCCTGGACAGGGGGCTGTACAGATACGCAGTATTTT.

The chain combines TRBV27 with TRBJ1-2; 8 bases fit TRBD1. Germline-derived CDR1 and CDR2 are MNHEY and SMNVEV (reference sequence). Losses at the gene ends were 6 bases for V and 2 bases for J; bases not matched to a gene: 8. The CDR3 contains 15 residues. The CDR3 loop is CASRSDRGPNYGYTF. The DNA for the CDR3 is TGTGCCAGCAGGAGTGACAGGGGCCCAAACTATGGCTACACCTTC.

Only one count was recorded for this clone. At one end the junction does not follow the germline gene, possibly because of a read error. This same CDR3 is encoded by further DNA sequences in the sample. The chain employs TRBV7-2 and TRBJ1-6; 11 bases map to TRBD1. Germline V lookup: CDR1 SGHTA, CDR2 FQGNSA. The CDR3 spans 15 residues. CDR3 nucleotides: TGTGCCAGCAGCTTAGGGGGACAGGGGGATTCCCCCCTCCACTTT. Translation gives CASSLGGQGDSPLHF.

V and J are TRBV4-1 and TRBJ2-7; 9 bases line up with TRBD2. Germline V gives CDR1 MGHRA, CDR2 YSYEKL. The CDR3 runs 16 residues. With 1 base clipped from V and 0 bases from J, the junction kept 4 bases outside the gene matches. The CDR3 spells CASSQALAGFSYEQYF. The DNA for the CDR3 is TGCGCCAGCAGCCAAGCTCTAGCGGGGTTCTCCTACGAGCAGTACTTC.

The CDR3 loop is CASSLMPGQPMNTEAFF. The CDR3 nucleotides are TGTGCCAGCAGCTTAATGCCCGGACAGCCCATGAACACTGAAGCTTTCTTT. The rearrangement uses TRBV7-3 and TRBJ1-1; tentatively, D is TRBD1 (6 bases). V lost 1 base, J lost 0 bases, and 15 bases lay in between. In germline, CDR1 is SGHTA, CDR2 FQGTGA. There are 17 residues in the CDR3.

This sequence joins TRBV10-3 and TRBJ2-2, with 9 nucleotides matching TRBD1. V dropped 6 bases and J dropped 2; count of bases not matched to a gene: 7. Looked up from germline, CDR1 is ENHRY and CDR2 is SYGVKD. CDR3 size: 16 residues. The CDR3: CAIRKGGQGNTGELFF. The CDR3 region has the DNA TGTGCCATCAGGAAAGGGGGACAGGGAAACACCGGGGAGCTGTTTTTT.

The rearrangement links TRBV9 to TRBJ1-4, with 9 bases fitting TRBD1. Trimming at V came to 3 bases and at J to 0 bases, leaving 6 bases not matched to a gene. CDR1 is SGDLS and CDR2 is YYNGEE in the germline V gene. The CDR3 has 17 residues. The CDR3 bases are TGTGCCAGCAGCGAGGACAGGGGCCTTGCAACTAATGAAAAACTGTTTTTT. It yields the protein CASSEDRGLATNEKLFF.

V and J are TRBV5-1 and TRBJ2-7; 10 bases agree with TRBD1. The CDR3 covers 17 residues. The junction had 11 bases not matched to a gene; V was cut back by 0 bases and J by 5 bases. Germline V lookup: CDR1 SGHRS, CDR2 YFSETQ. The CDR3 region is CASSLDGWTGGFNEQYF. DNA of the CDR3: TGCGCCAGCAGCTTGGATGGATGGACAGGGGGTTTCAACGAGCAGTACTTC.

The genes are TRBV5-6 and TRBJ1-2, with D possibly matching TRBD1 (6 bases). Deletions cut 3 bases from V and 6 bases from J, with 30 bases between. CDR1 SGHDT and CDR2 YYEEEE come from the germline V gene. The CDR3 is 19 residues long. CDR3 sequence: CASSSGGCETSGGANGYTF. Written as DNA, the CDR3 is TGTGCCAGCAGCTCTGGGGGGTGTGAGACTAGCGGGGGGGCCAATGGCTACACCTTC.

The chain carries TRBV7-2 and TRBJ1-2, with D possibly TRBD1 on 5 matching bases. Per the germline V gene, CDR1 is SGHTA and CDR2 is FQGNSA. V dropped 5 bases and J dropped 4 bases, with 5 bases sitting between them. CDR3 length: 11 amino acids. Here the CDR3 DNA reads TGTGCCAGCAGCAGGGGCTATGGCTACACCTTC. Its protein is CASSRGYGYTF.

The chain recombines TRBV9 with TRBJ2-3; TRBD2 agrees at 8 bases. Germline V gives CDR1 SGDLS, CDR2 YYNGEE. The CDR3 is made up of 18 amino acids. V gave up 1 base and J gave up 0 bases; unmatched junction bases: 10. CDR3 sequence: CASSVRIAGSPSTDTQYF. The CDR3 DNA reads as TGTGCCAGCAGCGTAAGGATAGCGGGGAGCCCTAGCACAGATACGCAGTATTTT.

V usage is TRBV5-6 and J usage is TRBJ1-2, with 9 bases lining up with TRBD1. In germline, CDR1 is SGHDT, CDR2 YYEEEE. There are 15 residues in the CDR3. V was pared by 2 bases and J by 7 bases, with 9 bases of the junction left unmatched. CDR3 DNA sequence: TGTGCCAGCAGCTTACCGACAGGGGGTGTGAGTGGCTACACCTTC. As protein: CASSLPTGGVSGYTF.

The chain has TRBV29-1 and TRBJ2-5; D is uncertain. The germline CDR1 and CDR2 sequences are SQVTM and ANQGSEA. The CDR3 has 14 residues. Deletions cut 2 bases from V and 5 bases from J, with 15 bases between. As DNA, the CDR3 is TGCAGCGTTGAATTCTTCCCCTTCGGGGAGACCCAGTACTTC. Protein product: CSVEFFPFGETQYF.

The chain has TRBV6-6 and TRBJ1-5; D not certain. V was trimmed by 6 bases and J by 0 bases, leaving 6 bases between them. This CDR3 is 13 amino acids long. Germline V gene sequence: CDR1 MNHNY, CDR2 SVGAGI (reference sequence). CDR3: CASRQYSNQPQHF. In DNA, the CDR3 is TGTGCCAGCAGACAATATAGCAATCAGCCCCAGCATTTT.

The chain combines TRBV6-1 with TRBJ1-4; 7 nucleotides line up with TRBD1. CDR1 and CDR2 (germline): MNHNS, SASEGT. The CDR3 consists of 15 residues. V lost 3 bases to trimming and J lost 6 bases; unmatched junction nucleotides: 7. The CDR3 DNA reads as TGTGCCAGCAGTGAGAGACAGGGTTTGGATGAAAAACTGTTTTTT. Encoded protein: CASSERQGLDEKLFF.

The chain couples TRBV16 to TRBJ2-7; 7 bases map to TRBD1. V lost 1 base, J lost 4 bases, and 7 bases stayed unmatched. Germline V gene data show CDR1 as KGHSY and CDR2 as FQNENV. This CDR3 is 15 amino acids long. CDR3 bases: TGTGCCAGCAGCCAATTACAGGGGATCTATTACGAGCAGTACTTC. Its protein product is CASSQLQGIYYEQYF.

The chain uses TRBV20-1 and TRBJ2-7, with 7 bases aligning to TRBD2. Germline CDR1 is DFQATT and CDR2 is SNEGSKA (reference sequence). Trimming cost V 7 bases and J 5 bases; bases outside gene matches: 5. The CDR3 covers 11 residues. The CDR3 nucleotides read TGCAGTGGTAAGGCGGGGGACGAGCAGTACTTC. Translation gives CSGKAGDEQYF.

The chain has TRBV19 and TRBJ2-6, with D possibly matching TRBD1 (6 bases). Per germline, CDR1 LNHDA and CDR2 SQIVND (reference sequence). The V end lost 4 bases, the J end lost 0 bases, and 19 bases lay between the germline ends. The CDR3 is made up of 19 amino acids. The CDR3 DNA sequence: TGTGCCAGTAGTACTCAGGGGCGTGGACCCAGCTCTGGGGCCAACGTCCTGACTTTC. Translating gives CASSTQGRGPSSGANVLTF.

This CDR3 is CATRQRITGGSYGETEAFF. The CDR3 region has the DNA TGTGCCACCAGACAACGCATTACAGGGGGCTCTTATGGCGAGACTGAAGCTTTCTTT. The chain employs TRBV27 and TRBJ1-1; 9 bases fit TRBD1. CDR1 and CDR2 from the germline V gene are MNHEY and SMNVEV (reference sequence). The length of the CDR3 is 19 residues. Trimming cost V 10 bases and J 5 bases; bases outside gene matches: 26.